This T cell receptor (beta chain) was obtained from a study of identical twins. TCRdb reprocessed the 5' RACE reads with MiXCR, giving one entry per CDR3 protein. The repertoire has approximately 490,000 distinct CDR3 sequences, 20% to 25% of them found once; the top ten carry around 0.5%. Among all donors, each was a healthy Caucasian. Germline lookup yields CDR1 DFQATT and CDR2 SNEGSKA (reference sequence). V shed 3 bases and J 8 bases; nucleotides not matched to a gene: 7. The CDR3 totals 15 residues. These data were also reused for a study on yellow fever vaccine responses in identical twins.

This receptor was taken from a woman between 18 and 29 years old in good health. V is TRBV20-1 and J is TRBJ2-1; 13 bases are a match to TRBD2. The material sequenced was CD4+ T cells sorted from blood. CDR3: CSARRTSGSHDEQFF. The CDR3, as DNA: TGCAGTGCTAGGCGGACTAGCGGGAGTCACGATGAGCAGTTCTTC.